This TCR beta chain was identified during a study of T cells in Graves' hyperthyroidism and ophthalmopathy. In its sample, this clonotype was seen many times. V gave up 5 bases and J gave up 1 base, with 9 bases separating them. The CDR3 spans 13 residues. Germline V CDR1 and CDR2: MNHNS, SASEGT. Amplified regions were TCR beta CDR3 sequences from RNA transcripts. First-round RT-PCR targeting the TCR CDR3 was performed with the HTBI primer set. TCRdb itself ran the multiplex PCR reads through MiXCR, one entry per CDR3 protein. This sample has 250,000 to 300,000 distinct CDR3 sequences; roughly 13% occur once, and the top ten carry roughly 7.9%.

Material for sequencing was blood. The chain is built from TRBV6-1 and TRBJ2-7, with D uncertain. The clonotype originates from a woman aged 40 to 55 with Graves' hyperthyroidism. The CDR3 reads CASSPTGSYEQYF. The CDR3 nucleotides are TGTGCCAGCAGTCCAACGGGTTCCTACGAGCAGTACTTC.